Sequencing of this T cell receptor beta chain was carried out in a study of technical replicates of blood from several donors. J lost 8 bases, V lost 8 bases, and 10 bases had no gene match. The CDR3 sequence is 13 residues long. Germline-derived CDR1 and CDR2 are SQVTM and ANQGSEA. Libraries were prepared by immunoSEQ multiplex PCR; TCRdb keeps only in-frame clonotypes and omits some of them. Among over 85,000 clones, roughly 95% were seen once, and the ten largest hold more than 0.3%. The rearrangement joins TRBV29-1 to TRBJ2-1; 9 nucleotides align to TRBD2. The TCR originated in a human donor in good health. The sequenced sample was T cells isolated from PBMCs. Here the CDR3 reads CSSRQREVDEQFF. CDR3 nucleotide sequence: TGCAGCTCTCGTCAGCGGGAGGTGGATGAGCAGTTCTTC.